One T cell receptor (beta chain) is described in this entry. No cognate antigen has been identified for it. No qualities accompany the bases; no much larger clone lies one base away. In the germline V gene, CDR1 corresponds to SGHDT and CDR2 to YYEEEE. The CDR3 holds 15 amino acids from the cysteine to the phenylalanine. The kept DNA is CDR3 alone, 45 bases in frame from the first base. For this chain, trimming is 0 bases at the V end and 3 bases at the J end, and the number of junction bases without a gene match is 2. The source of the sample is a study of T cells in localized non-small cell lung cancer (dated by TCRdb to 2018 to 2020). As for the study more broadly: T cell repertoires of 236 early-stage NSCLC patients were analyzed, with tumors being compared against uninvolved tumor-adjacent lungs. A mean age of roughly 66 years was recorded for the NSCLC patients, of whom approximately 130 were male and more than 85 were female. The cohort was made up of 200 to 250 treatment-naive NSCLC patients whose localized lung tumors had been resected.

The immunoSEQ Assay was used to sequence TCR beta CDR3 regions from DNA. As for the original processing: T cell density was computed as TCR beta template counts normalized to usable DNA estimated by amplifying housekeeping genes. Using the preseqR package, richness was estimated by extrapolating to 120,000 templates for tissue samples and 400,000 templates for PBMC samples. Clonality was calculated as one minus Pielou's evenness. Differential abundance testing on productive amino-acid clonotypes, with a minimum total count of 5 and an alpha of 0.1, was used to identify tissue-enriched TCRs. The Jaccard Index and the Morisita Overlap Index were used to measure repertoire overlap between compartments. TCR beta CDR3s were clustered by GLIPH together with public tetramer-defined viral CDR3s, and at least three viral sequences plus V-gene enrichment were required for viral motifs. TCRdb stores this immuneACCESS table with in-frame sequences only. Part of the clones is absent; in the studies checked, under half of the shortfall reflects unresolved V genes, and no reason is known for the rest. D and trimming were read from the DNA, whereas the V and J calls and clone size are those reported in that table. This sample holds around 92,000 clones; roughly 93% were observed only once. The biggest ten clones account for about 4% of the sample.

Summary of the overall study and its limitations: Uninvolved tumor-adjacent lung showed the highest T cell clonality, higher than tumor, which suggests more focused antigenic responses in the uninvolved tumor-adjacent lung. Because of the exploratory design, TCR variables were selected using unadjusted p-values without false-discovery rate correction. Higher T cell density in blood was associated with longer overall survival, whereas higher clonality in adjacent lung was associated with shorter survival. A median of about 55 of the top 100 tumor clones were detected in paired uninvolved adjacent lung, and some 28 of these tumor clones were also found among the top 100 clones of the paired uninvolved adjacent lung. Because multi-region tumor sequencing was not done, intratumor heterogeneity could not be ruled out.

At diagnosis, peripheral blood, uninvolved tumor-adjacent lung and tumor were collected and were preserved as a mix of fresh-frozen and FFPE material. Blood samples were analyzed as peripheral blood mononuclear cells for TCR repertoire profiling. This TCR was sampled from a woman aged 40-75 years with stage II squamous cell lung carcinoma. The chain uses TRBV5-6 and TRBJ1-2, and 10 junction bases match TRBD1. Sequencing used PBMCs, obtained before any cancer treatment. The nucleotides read TGTGCCAGCAGCTTGGTTGGGACAGGGGACTATGGCTACACCTTC. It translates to CASSLVGTGDYGYTF.